Below are 29 T cell receptor beta chains sequenced from a single sample in a study of cytomegalovirus exposure and HLA in healthy donors. The PCR ran on 60 Vbeta and 13 Jbeta primers. The method was immunoSEQ multiplex PCR; TCRdb's version includes in-frame clones alone and lacks a portion of them. This table holds approximately 120,000 clones, under 85% found once. The sample consisted of PBMCs. These receptors were taken from a middle-aged woman in good health and CMV-seropositive.

This clone turned up a few times. The same CDR3 also results from other DNA sequences found in this sample. The J gene is TRBJ2-2, the V gene TRBV7-8, with TRBD2 matching 12 bases. Losses at the gene ends were 6 bases for V and 6 bases for J; bases not matched to a gene: 2. CDR1 SGHVS and CDR2 FQNEAQ come from the germline V gene. The CDR3 consists of 14 residues. CDR3 residues: CASRLAGGAGELFF. Here the CDR3 DNA reads TGTGCCAGCAGACTAGCGGGAGGAGCCGGGGAGCTGTTTTTT.

V gene TRBV2 combines with J gene TRBJ1-3; D not resolved. The V end was cut by 4 bases, the J end by 1 base, with 5 bases between. There are 13 residues in the CDR3. CDR1 is SNHLY, CDR2 FYNNEI, per germline. CDR3 nucleotide sequence: TGTGCCAGCAGTGTCGGTTCTGGAAACACCATATATTTT. It encodes CASSVGSGNTIYF.

The rearrangement uses TRBV7-8 and TRBJ2-1, with TRBD1 identical over 11 bases. The J segment lost 4 bases and the V segment lost 4 bases, leaving 3 bases of the junction unmatched. The CDR3 spans 15 residues. Looked up from germline, CDR1 is SGHVS and CDR2 is FQNEAQ. CDR3 DNA: TGTGCCAGCAGCTCCCGGGACAGGGGGTACAATGAGCAGTTCTTC. Its translation: CASSSRDRGYNEQFF.

This clone was found once. The chain uses TRBV6-6 and TRBJ1-4; 8 bases align to TRBD1. Per the germline V gene, CDR1 is MNHNY and CDR2 is SVGAGI (reference sequence). Trimming took 6 bases from V and 7 from J; bases not matched to a gene: 4. The CDR3 consists of 13 residues. The CDR3 DNA reads TGTGCCAGCAGCAGACAGGGGAGTGAAAAACTGTTTTTT. It is translated as CASSRQGSEKLFF.

J is TRBJ2-7 and V is TRBV21-1; no DNA check was done on the table's D call, TRBD1. TRBV21-1 is shown as a pseudogene. The length of the CDR3 is 16 residues. CDR3 loop: CASSISPGTPLGEQYF. CDR3 nucleotide sequence: TGTGCCAGCAGCATCTCACCGGGGACACCCCTAGGCGAGCAGTACTTC.

The chain employs TRBV5-1 and TRBJ2-1; TRBD2 aligns across 9 bases. Germline V gene sequence: CDR1 SGHRS, CDR2 YFSETQ. The junction had 7 bases not matched to a gene; V was cut back by 0 bases and J by 9 bases. CDR3 length equals 15 residues. In DNA, the CDR3 is TGCGCCAGCAGCTTGGTTGGCGGGAGGGAGGGTGAGCAGTTCTTC. It is translated as CASSLVGGREGEQFF. The full variable domain, with the rest looked up from reference TRBV5-1 and TRBJ2-1, is KAGVTQTPRYLIKTRGQQVTLSCSPISGHRSVSWYQQTPGQGLQFLFEYFSETQRNKGNFPGRFSGRQFSNSRSEMNVSTLELGDSALYLCASSLVGGREGEQFFGPGTRLTVL.

This chain links TRBV27 with TRBJ2-7; 10 bases align to TRBD1. The CDR3 contains 13 residues. Germline CDR1 reads MNHEY; CDR2 reads SMNVEV (reference sequence). V was pared by 6 bases and J by 5 bases, with 4 bases of the junction left unmatched. DNA of the CDR3: TGTGCCAGCAGCGGGACAGGGGTCAACGAGCAGTACTTC. This encodes CASSGTGVNEQYF.

This clone has more than one count but fewer than ten. The chain has TRBV28 and TRBJ2-6, with unresolved D. This CDR3 region has 14 residues. Trimming shortened V by 4 bases and J by 2 bases, and 6 bases separated the two germline ends. Germline lookup yields CDR1 MDHEN and CDR2 SYDVKM. CDR3 in amino acids: CASSSRPGANVLTF. The DNA for the CDR3 is TGTGCCAGCAGTTCTAGACCTGGGGCCAACGTCCTGACTTTC.

The chain recombines TRBV4-1 with TRBJ2-2, with 9 bases that match TRBD1. Germline V gene data show CDR1 as MGHRA and CDR2 as YSYEKL. The CDR3 contains 17 residues. With 0 bases clipped from V and 6 bases from J, the junction kept 8 bases outside the gene matches. The DNA for the CDR3 is TGCGCCAGCAGCCAAGATCCACAGGGGGCGCAGTCCGGGGAGCTGTTTTTT. This codes for CASSQDPQGAQSGELFF.

The J gene is TRBJ2-7, the V gene TRBV27; the D gene is possibly TRBD2 (6 bases). In germline, CDR1 is MNHEY, CDR2 SMNVEV (reference sequence). The V end lost 5 bases, the J end lost 4 bases, and 15 bases lay between the germline ends. CDR3 length equals 14 residues. In DNA, the CDR3 is TGTGCCAGCAGTCTGTTGACTAGAAGGTACGAGCAGTACTTC. Amino acids: CASSLLTRRYEQYF.

The table lists this clone with a few counts. J is TRBJ2-2 and V is TRBV5-8; TRBD2 agrees at 8 bases. This CDR3 contains 16 residues. In germline, CDR1 is SGHTS, CDR2 YDEGEE. V lost 2 bases, J lost 5 bases, and 8 bases stayed unmatched. The CDR3 is CASSLRAGVGTGELFF. CDR3 DNA: TGTGCCAGCAGCTTAAGAGCGGGAGTAGGAACCGGGGAGCTGTTTTTT.

V usage is TRBV19 and J usage is TRBJ1-4; 7 positions agree with TRBD1. V lost 4 bases to trimming and J lost 6 bases; unmatched junction nucleotides: 5. Germline V CDR1 and CDR2: LNHDA, SQIVND (reference sequence). The CDR3 runs 14 residues. CDR3 in amino acids: CASSRDRGYEKLFF. As DNA, the CDR3 is TGTGCCAGTAGTAGGGACAGAGGCTATGAAAAACTGTTTTTT.

This clone was counted between two and nine times. This chain connects TRBV6-1 to TRBJ2-3; 7 bases match TRBD1. This CDR3 has 15 residues. Trimming removed 8 bases from V and 5 bases from J; junction bases left unmatched: 13. Germline V gene sequence: CDR1 MNHNS, CDR2 SASEGT. CDR3 sequence reads: CASSALTAGGDTQYF. The CDR3 region has the DNA TGTGCCAGCTCAGCACTTACTGCAGGGGGAGATACGCAGTATTTT.

The gene calls are TRBV6-5 and TRBJ2-5, with D possibly being TRBD2 (6 bases). The germline V gene encodes CDR1 MNHEY and CDR2 SVGAGI. The CDR3 has 13 amino acids. Trimming took 4 bases from V and 4 from J, leaving 10 bases between them. CDR3 in amino acids: CASSFGTLETQYF. Here the CDR3 DNA reads TGTGCCAGCAGTTTTGGGACTCTAGAGACCCAGTACTTC.

This rearrangement joins TRBV7-9 to TRBJ2-7; 9 nucleotides match TRBD2. V gave up 6 bases and J gave up 7 bases; unmatched junction bases: 13. CDR3 length: 15 amino acids. Germline V gives CDR1 SEHNR, CDR2 FQNEAQ (reference sequence). The CDR3 DNA reads TGTGCCAGCAGACTAGCGGGCGGCCCGATGGGGGAGCAGTACTTC. Protein: CASRLAGGPMGEQYF. The variable domain in full, with the rest retrieved from reference TRBV7-9 and TRBJ2-7, is DTGVSQNPRHKITKRGQNVTFRCDPISEHNRLYWYRQTLGQGPEFLTYFQNEAQLEKSRLLSDRFSAERPKGSFSTLEIQRTEQGDSAMYLCASRLAGGPMGEQYFGPGTRLTVT.

This clone occurred once. The gene calls are TRBV30 and TRBJ2-5, with D perhaps TRBD1 (6 bases). The DNA end is more similar to TRBJ2-7, so the J call may be wrong. This CDR3 is built from 18 residues. Germline CDR1 and CDR2: GTSNPN and SVGIG (reference sequence). The CDR3 coding sequence is TGTGCCTGGAGTGGGGTAATGGGTGAGGGGGTAGGCTCCTACGAGCAGTACTTC. Its protein product is CAWSGVMGEGVGSYEQYF.

This clone has a handful of counts. The rearrangement uses TRBV4-1 and TRBJ1-4, with D perhaps TRBD1 (5 bases). This CDR3 is built from 16 residues. With 1 base removed from V and 7 bases from J, the gap between germline ends came to 16 bases. Germline CDR1 reads MGHRA; CDR2 reads YSYEKL. Here the CDR3 DNA reads TGCGCCAGCAGCCAAGTCCGGGGGGGACTAGGTGAAAAACTGTTTTTT. Protein sequence: CASSQVRGGLGEKLFF.

V and J are TRBV28 and TRBJ1-2; the D gene is possibly TRBD1 (6 bases). The CDR3 is made up of 14 amino acids. Germline-derived CDR1 and CDR2 are MDHEN and SYDVKM. Trimming stripped 1 base from V and 4 bases from J, with 10 bases between. CDR3 sequence: CASSLLGTSYGYTF. In DNA form, the CDR3 reads TGTGCCAGCAGTTTATTAGGGACATCCTATGGCTACACCTTC.

This clone was observed a few times. CDR3 sequence (DNA): TGCGCCAGCAGTGAGGCCAGCGGGGTCTCCTACGAGCAGTACTTC. It translates to CASSEASGVSYEQYF. The chain recombines TRBV10-2 with TRBJ2-7, with 7 bases that match TRBD2. CDR3 size: 15 residues. The germline gives CDR1 WSHSY, CDR2 SAAADI. The J segment lost 0 bases and the V segment lost 2 bases, leaving 4 bases of the junction unmatched.

The chain is built from TRBV30 and TRBJ1-2; 7 bases fit TRBD1. This CDR3 is 14 amino acids long. The V gene's germline CDR1 is GTSNPN and CDR2 SVGIG (reference sequence). J was trimmed by 5 bases and V by 1 base; bases with no gene match: 7. The CDR3 reads CAWSGQGGWYGYTF. The CDR3 nucleotides are TGTGCCTGGAGTGGTCAAGGGGGCTGGTATGGCTACACCTTC.

The rearrangement links TRBV10-2 to TRBJ2-7, with TRBD2 matching 14 bases. Germline CDR1 reads WSHSY; CDR2 reads SAAADI. Germline trimming cut 7 bases from V and 6 bases from J; bases unmatched to any gene: 5. The CDR3 totals 14 residues. The CDR3 sequence: CASTGTSGRSEQYF. In DNA, the CDR3 is TGCGCCAGCACCGGGACTAGCGGGAGAAGCGAGCAGTACTTC.

This sequence joins TRBV5-6 and TRBJ1-6; maybe TRBD1 (6 bases). The CDR3 is made up of 17 amino acids. With 2 bases removed from V and 8 bases from J, the gap between germline ends came to 20 bases. The germline CDR1 and CDR2 sequences are SGHDT and YYEEEE. CDR3 nucleotides: TGTGCCAGCAGCTTATCTGGGGGCCTGGGGGTAGATTCACCCCTCCACTTT. It specifies CASSLSGGLGVDSPLHF.

This clone has a count of ten or more. V usage is TRBV5-1 and J usage is TRBJ1-5, with 12 nucleotides matching TRBD1. The CDR3 consists of 15 residues. Trimming removed 5 bases from V and 7 bases from J; junction bases left unmatched: 7. The germline CDR1 and CDR2 sequences are SGHRS and YFSETQ. The CDR3 region has the DNA TGCGCCAGCAGTCCGGGACAGGGGGCGCAACAGCCCCAGCATTTT. The encoded protein is CASSPGQGAQQPQHF.

The V call is TRBV14, the J call TRBJ2-7; possible D gene TRBD2, 6 bases. Deletions cut 4 bases from V and 3 bases from J, with 16 bases between. The CDR3 runs to 15 residues. Per the germline V gene, CDR1 is SGHDN and CDR2 is FVKESK. The CDR3 DNA reads TGTGCCAGCAGCCTTTTCGCTAGCGACGTCTACGAGCAGTACTTC. As protein: CASSLFASDVYEQYF. Drawing the rest from reference TRBV14 and TRBJ2-7, the complete variable domain is EAGVTQFPSHSVIEKGQTVTLRCDPISGHDNLYWYRRVMGKEIKFLLHFVKESKQDESGMPNNRFLAERTGGTYSTLKVQPAELEDSGVYFCASSLFASDVYEQYFGPGTRLTVT.

The rearrangement joins TRBV5-6 to TRBJ2-2, with D perhaps TRBD1 (7 bases). CDR3 length: 15 amino acids. Germline V gene sequence: CDR1 SGHDT, CDR2 YYEEEE. V dropped 0 bases and J dropped 5 bases, with 11 bases sitting between them. CDR3 region: CASSLGQGGTGELFF. In DNA, the CDR3 is TGTGCCAGCAGCTTGGGACAGGGAGGTACCGGGGAGCTGTTTTTT.

This chain uses TRBV30 with TRBJ1-2, with 9 bases matching TRBD1. Germline V lookup: CDR1 GTSNPN, CDR2 SVGIG (reference sequence). This CDR3 spans 15 amino acids. The ends lost 1 base at V and 2 bases at J; junction bases unmatched: 5. For the CDR3, the DNA is TGTGCCTGGAGTGACCACAGGGGGCGAAACTATGGCTACACCTTC. As protein: CAWSDHRGRNYGYTF.

The CDR3 DNA sequence: TGTGCCAGCAGCTTAGCAGGGGGAAAGACCCAGTACTTC. The encoded protein is CASSLAGGKTQYF. This sequence joins TRBV7-6 and TRBJ2-5, with D possibly being TRBD1 (6 bases). The CDR3 contains 13 residues. Germline values: CDR1 SGHVS, CDR2 FNYEAQ. V was pared by 0 bases and J by 6 bases, with 8 bases between.

This clone was seen once. The V gene is TRBV29-1, the J gene TRBJ2-7; 8 bases are a match to TRBD1. This CDR3 spans 14 amino acids. V lost 8 bases and J lost 2; bases outside the gene matches: 11. Looked up from germline, CDR1 is SQVTM and CDR2 is ANQGSEA. The CDR3 region is CSTRKGQGTYEQYF. The CDR3 coding sequence is TGCAGCACTCGAAAAGGACAGGGAACCTACGAGCAGTACTTC.

This clone occurred a few times. The chain uses TRBV6-1 and TRBJ2-2, with 7 positions matching TRBD1. Germline V gives CDR1 MNHNS, CDR2 SASEGT. Trimming at V came to 5 bases and at J to 6 bases, leaving 6 bases not matched to a gene. CDR3 size: 14 residues. The CDR3 region is CASSWGQGAGELFF. The CDR3 DNA reads TGTGCCAGCAGTTGGGGGCAGGGGGCCGGGGAGCTGTTTTTT.